The 26 T cell receptor beta chains below come from one sample, sequenced in a study of early T cells in non-severe SARS-CoV-2 infection. Each CDR3 protein is one row after TCRdb ran MiXCR on the 5' RACE reads. The sample contains 45,000 or so distinct CDR3 sequences, about 25% of which appear only once. The sample here was whole blood, taken at baseline. These TCRs come from an adult who was a healthcare worker with PCR-confirmed SARS-CoV-2 infection or an uninfected control (not recorded which).

The chain carries TRBV20-1 and TRBJ2-6; 11 bases align to TRBD2. J was trimmed by 6 bases and V by 0 bases; bases with no gene match: 7. Germline V lookup: CDR1 DFQATT, CDR2 SNEGSKA (reference sequence). The CDR3 totals 17 residues. CDR3 residues: CSARDLLAGGAANVLTF. Written as DNA, the CDR3 is TGCAGTGCTAGAGATCTGCTAGCGGGGGGTGCGGCCAACGTCCTGACTTTC.

The rearrangement links TRBV30 to TRBJ2-3; TRBD1 aligns across 9 bases. Losses at the gene ends were 2 bases for V and 2 bases for J; bases not matched to a gene: 5. The CDR3 loop spans 15 amino acids. Germline V gene lookup returns CDR1 GTSNPN and CDR2 SVGIG (reference sequence). Here the CDR3 reads CAWSPWTGVTDTQYF. As DNA, the CDR3 is TGTGCCTGGAGTCCTTGGACAGGGGTCACAGATACGCAGTATTTT.

The chain has TRBV5-5 and TRBJ1-1; possibly TRBD1 for D (5 bases). V lost 4 bases to trimming and J lost 1 base, with 17 bases between them. The germline CDR1 and CDR2 sequences are SGHKS and YYEKEE (reference sequence). The CDR3 extends over 16 amino acids. The CDR3 protein is CASSPSLGPGNTEAFF. The CDR3 DNA sequence: TGTGCCAGCAGCCCTTCTTTGGGACCGGGGAACACTGAAGCTTTCTTT.

J is TRBJ2-1 and V is TRBV10-3, with 11 bases identical to TRBD1. V shed 10 bases, J shed 7 bases, and the junction held 6 bases outside the gene matches. This CDR3 has 13 amino acids. From germline, CDR1 is ENHRY and CDR2 SYGVKD. CDR3 amino acids: CATDRGRMNEQFF. CDR3 DNA sequence: TGTGCCACGGACAGGGGGCGCATGAATGAGCAGTTCTTC.

This rearrangement joins TRBV7-8 to TRBJ1-1; possible D gene TRBD1, 5 bases. V was clipped by 4 bases and J by 0 bases, with 15 bases between them. The germline gives CDR1 SGHVS, CDR2 FQNEAQ. The CDR3 runs to 16 residues. This chain's CDR3 is CASSSPRGNMNTEAFF. CDR3 bases: TGTGCCAGCAGCTCCCCCCGGGGCAACATGAACACTGAAGCTTTCTTT.

The chain has TRBV2 and TRBJ1-2, with 7 bases matching TRBD1. Germline CDR1 is SNHLY and CDR2 is FYNNEI. There are 14 residues in the CDR3. V lost 4 bases, J lost 3 bases, and 5 bases stayed unmatched. The CDR3 is CASSVTGADYGYTF. The CDR3 DNA reads TGTGCCAGCAGTGTAACAGGGGCGGACTATGGCTACACCTTC.

The V and J genes are TRBV19 and TRBJ1-2, with 7 nucleotides matching TRBD1. Trimming cost V 6 bases and J 6 bases; bases outside gene matches: 19. The CDR3 consists of 17 residues. Germline assignment: CDR1 LNHDA and CDR2 SQIVND (reference sequence). Here the CDR3 DNA reads TGTGCCAGTAGCACTTTCTTCGTGGCAGGGGGAGCTAATGGCTACACCTTC. Its translation: CASSTFFVAGGANGYTF.

The chain combines TRBV6-5 with TRBJ2-5; 7 bases align to TRBD2. Trimming took 0 bases from V and 5 from J; bases not matched to a gene: 3. Per the germline V gene, CDR1 is MNHEY and CDR2 is SVGAGI. The CDR3 covers 14 residues. CDR3 protein: CASSYSRGKETQYF. For the CDR3, the DNA is TGTGCCAGCAGTTACTCGCGGGGGAAGGAGACCCAGTACTTC.

V gene TRBV7-2 combines with J gene TRBJ2-1; 9 bases fit TRBD1. CDR1 is SGHTA, CDR2 FQGNSA, per germline. V trimming: 8 bases; J trimming: 4 bases; junction bases outside the gene matches: 9. This CDR3 spans 15 amino acids. Here the CDR3 DNA reads TGTGCCAGCCTTCCTGGGGGGACAGGGTACAATGAGCAGTTCTTC. It specifies CASLPGGTGYNEQFF.

This clonotype was recorded a few times. The CDR3 protein is CASSYTSGGAASTDTQYF. The CDR3 DNA is TGTGCCAGCAGCTACACTAGCGGGGGGGCGGCTAGCACAGATACGCAGTATTTT. This rearrangement joins TRBV11-2 to TRBJ2-3; 13 positions match TRBD2. After removal of 4 bases from V and 0 bases from J, the junction contained 7 bases not matched to a gene. The CDR3 has 18 amino acids. Germline assignment: CDR1 SGHAT and CDR2 FQNNGV.

V is TRBV12-3 or TRBV12-4 and J is TRBJ1-2, with D possibly matching TRBD1 (5 bases). The CDR3 loop spans 15 amino acids. V lost 1 base and J 4 bases, leaving 13 bases between the germline ends. The CDR3 is CASSLDGANPYGYTF. As DNA, the CDR3 is TGTGCCAGCAGTTTAGATGGGGCCAACCCCTATGGCTACACCTTC.

The V call is TRBV13, the J call TRBJ1-2; 10 bases are a match to TRBD1. Germline CDR1 reads PRHDT; CDR2 reads FYEKMQ (reference sequence). V trimming: 5 bases; J trimming: 8 bases; junction bases outside the gene matches: 8. This CDR3 comprises 14 residues. As DNA, the CDR3 is TGTGCCAGCAGCCTACGACAGGGGGCGCAAGGCTACACCTTC. Protein product: CASSLRQGAQGYTF. Variable domain in full (rest from reference TRBV13 and TRBJ1-2): AAGVIQSPRHLIKEKRETATLKCYPIPRHDTVYWYQQGPGQDPQFLISFYEKMQSDKGSIPDRFSAQQFSDYHSELNMSSLELGDSALYFCASSLRQGAQGYTFGSGTRLTVV.

This clonotype was observed a handful of times. V usage is TRBV24-1 and J usage is TRBJ2-3; D is undetermined. The CDR3 runs 13 residues. CDR1 KGHDR and CDR2 SFDVKD come from the germline V gene. Trimming pared 2 bases from V and 1 base from J, leaving 3 bases between. The CDR3 sequence: CATSDSGTDTQYF. CDR3 DNA: TGTGCCACCAGTGATTCCGGCACAGATACGCAGTATTTT.

This sequence joins TRBV6-2 or TRBV6-3 and TRBJ1-6; D is perhaps TRBD1 (6 bases). Germline lookup yields CDR1 MNHEY and CDR2 SVGEGT. This CDR3 has 14 amino acids. Trimming removed 4 bases from V and 7 bases from J, with 11 bases in between. This CDR3 is CASSFSTGNSPLHF. CDR3 sequence (DNA): TGTGCCAGCAGTTTTTCGACAGGCAATTCACCCCTCCACTTT.

This clonotype was seen at least ten times. V gene TRBV10-3 combines with J gene TRBJ2-4, with D tentatively TRBD1 (6 bases). This CDR3 is 13 amino acids long. The V gene lost 6 bases and the J gene lost 10 bases, with 16 bases spanning the gap. Per germline, CDR1 ENHRY and CDR2 SYGVKD. DNA of the CDR3: TGTGCCATCAGCCCCGACAGGTCCACTATTCAGTACTTC. Translating it yields CAISPDRSTIQYF.

The rearrangement links TRBV29-1 to TRBJ2-7; no definite D call. Trimming stripped 7 bases from V and 9 bases from J, with 22 bases between. This CDR3 spans 13 amino acids. Germline loops: CDR1 SQVTM, CDR2 ANQGSEA. In DNA form, the CDR3 reads TGCAGCGCCCGAGGTGGCAGTTCCTATGGGCAGTACTTC. This encodes CSARGGSSYGQYF.

This clonotype appeared many times. V is TRBV4-2 and J is TRBJ1-1; D gene uncertain. The germline V and J ends were trimmed by 4 bases and 1 base, with 4 bases remaining between them. Germline CDR1 LGHNA, CDR2 YNFKEQ. CDR3 length: 12 amino acids. The CDR3 region is CASSPGNTEAFF. CDR3 DNA: TGTGCCAGCAGCCCCGGGAACACTGAAGCTTTCTTT.

V is TRBV11-3 and J is TRBJ1-2; D is undetermined. Germline values: CDR1 SGHNT, CDR2 YENEEA. The CDR3 contains 15 residues. The ends were cut back, 4 bases at V and 0 bases at J, with 12 bases in the middle. CDR3 in DNA: TGTGCCAGCAGCTCCTCCGGGCGAGCTAACTATGGCTACACCTTC. As protein: CASSSSGRANYGYTF.

This clonotype was detected a few times. The chain uses TRBV12-3 or TRBV12-4 and TRBJ1-1; D not certain. V was pared by 6 bases and J by 1 base, with 9 bases between. The CDR3 is 13 amino acids. CDR3 region: CASSPRTNTEAFF. CDR3 nucleotide sequence: TGTGCCAGCAGCCCGAGGACGAACACTGAAGCTTTCTTT.

V is TRBV7-2 and J is TRBJ2-3; possible D gene TRBD2, 7 bases. CDR3 length equals 14 residues. Trimming cost V 0 bases and J 8 bases, with 12 bases left between them. In germline, CDR1 is SGHTA, CDR2 FQGNSA. This chain's CDR3 is CASSLAGGPGTQYF. DNA of the CDR3: TGTGCCAGCAGCTTAGCGGGGGGGCCGGGTACGCAGTATTTT.

In this sample, this clonotype turned up a few times. The chain carries TRBV3-1 and TRBJ2-1, with D maybe TRBD1 (5 bases). Germline V gene data show CDR1 as LGHDT and CDR2 as YNNKEL (reference sequence). V was shortened by 4 bases and J by 8 bases, with 9 bases between the two germline ends. The CDR3 totals 12 residues. CDR3 amino acids: CASSPTGDEQFF. In DNA form, the CDR3 reads TGTGCCAGCAGCCCAACAGGCGATGAGCAGTTCTTC.

The table lists this clonotype with many counts. V gene TRBV18 combines with J gene TRBJ2-5, with TRBD1 identical over 9 bases. Germline CDR1 reads KGHSH; CDR2 reads LQKENI. V lost 4 bases to trimming and J lost 1 base; unmatched junction nucleotides: 4. The CDR3 runs 15 residues. CDR3 coding DNA: TGTGCCAGCTCACGGGGACAGGGCTTCCAAGAGACCCAGTACTTC. Translated: CASSRGQGFQETQYF.

The sample holds a few counts of this clonotype. The chain has TRBV10-3 and TRBJ2-2; 8 nucleotides match TRBD1. The CDR3 sequence is 14 residues long. Germline CDR1 and CDR2: ENHRY and SYGVKD. V was pared by 6 bases and J by 3 bases, with 3 bases of the junction left unmatched. CDR3 nucleotides: TGTGCCATCAGCCCACAGGGGGACACCGGGGAGCTGTTTTTT. It is translated as CAISPQGDTGELFF.

The rearrangement joins TRBV18 to TRBJ2-5; D possibly corresponds to TRBD2 (5 bases). The length of the CDR3 is 13 residues. V was clipped by 4 bases and J by 0 bases, with 6 bases between them. CDR1 is KGHSH and CDR2 is LQKENI in the germline V gene. The CDR3 reads CASSRRDQETQYF. CDR3 bases: TGTGCCAGCTCACGGCGGGACCAAGAGACCCAGTACTTC.

In its sample, this clonotype was seen a few times. V gene TRBV6-2 or TRBV6-3 combines with J gene TRBJ2-7, with unresolved D. V shed 0 bases and J shed 0 bases, with 3 bases lying between them. The CDR3 totals 13 residues. Germline-derived CDR1 and CDR2 are MNHEY and SVGEGT. The CDR3 DNA follows: TGTGCCAGCAGTTACTCCCCCTCCTACGAGCAGTACTTC. Encoded protein: CASSYSPSYEQYF.

In its sample, this clonotype was seen many times. This chain joins TRBV11-2 and TRBJ2-3; D perhaps matches TRBD2 (6 bases). The ends were cut back, 0 bases at V and 7 bases at J, with 20 bases in the middle. The CDR3 runs 17 residues. The germline V gene encodes CDR1 SGHAT and CDR2 FQNNGV. The CDR3 DNA reads as TGTGCCAGCAGCTTAGATCGGGGGACCTCCGGGCTTCATACGCAGTATTTT. Translation: CASSLDRGTSGLHTQYF.